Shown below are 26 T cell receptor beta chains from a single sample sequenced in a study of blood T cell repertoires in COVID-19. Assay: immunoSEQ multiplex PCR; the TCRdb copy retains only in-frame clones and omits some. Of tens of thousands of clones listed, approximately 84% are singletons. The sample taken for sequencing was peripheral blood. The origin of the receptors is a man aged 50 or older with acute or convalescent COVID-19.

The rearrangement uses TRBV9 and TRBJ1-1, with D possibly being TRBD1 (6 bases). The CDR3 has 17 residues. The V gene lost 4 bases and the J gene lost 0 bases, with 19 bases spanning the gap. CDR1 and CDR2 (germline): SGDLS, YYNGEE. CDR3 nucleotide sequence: TGTGCCAGCAGCACCAGACCAGGGGATATGATGAACACTGAAGCTTTCTTT. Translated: CASSTRPGDMMNTEAFF. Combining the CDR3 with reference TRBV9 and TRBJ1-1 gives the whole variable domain DSGVTQTPKHLITATGQRVTLRCSPRSGDLSVYWYQQSLDQGLQFLIQYYNGEERAKGNILERFSAQQFPDLHSELNLSSLELGDSALYFCASSTRPGDMMNTEAFFGQGTRLTVV.

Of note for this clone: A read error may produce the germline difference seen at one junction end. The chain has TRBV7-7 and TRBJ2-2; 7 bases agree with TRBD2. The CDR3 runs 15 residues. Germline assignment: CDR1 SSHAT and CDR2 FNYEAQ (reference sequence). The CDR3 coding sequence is TGTGCTAGCAGCTCTAGCGGTTCGGATACCGGGGAGCTGTTTTTT. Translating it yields CASSSSGSDTGELFF.

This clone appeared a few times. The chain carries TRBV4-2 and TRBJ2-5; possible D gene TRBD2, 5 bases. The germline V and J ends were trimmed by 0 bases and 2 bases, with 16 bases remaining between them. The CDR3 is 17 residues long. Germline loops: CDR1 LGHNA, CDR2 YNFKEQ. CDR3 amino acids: CASSQDLGVARQETQYF. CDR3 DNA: TGTGCCAGCAGCCAAGATCTGGGAGTAGCAAGGCAAGAGACCCAGTACTTC.

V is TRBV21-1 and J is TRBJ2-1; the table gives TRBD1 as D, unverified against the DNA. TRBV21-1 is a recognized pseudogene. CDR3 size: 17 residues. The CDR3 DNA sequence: TGTGCCAGCAGCAACAAAGTGAAGGGGGCATTATACAATGAGCAGTTCTTC. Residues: CASSNKVKGALYNEQFF.

The CDR3 region is CASSLLVFGSSYEQYF. The CDR3 nucleotides read TGTGCCAGCAGCTTATTGGTTTTCGGTAGCTCCTACGAGCAGTACTTC. The V and J genes are TRBV7-2 and TRBJ2-7; D unclear. CDR3 size: 16 residues. Trimming removed 2 bases from V and 0 bases from J, with 14 bases in between. The V gene's germline CDR1 is SGHTA and CDR2 FQGNSA.

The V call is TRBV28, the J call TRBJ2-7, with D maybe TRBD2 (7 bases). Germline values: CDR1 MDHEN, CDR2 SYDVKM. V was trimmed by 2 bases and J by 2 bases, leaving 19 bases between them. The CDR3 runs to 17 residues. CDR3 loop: CASSLMGGAASPYEQYF. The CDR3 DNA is TGTGCCAGCAGTTTAATGGGGGGGGCGGCTAGTCCCTACGAGCAGTACTTC.

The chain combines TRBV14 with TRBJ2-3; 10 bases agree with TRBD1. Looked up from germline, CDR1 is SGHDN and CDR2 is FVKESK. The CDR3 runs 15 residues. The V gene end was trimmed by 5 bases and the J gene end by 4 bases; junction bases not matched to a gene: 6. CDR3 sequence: CASSKSTGGPDTQYF. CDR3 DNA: TGTGCCAGCAGCAAGTCGACAGGGGGCCCAGATACGCAGTATTTT. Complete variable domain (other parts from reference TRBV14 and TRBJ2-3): EAGVTQFPSHSVIEKGQTVTLRCDPISGHDNLYWYRRVMGKEIKFLLHFVKESKQDESGMPNNRFLAERTGGTYSTLKVQPAELEDSGVYFCASSKSTGGPDTQYFGPGTRLTVL.

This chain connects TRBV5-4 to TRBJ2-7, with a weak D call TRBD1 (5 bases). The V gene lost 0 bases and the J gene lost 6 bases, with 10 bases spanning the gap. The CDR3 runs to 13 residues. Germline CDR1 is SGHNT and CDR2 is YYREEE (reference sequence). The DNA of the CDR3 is TGTGCCAGCAGCTTGGCTACAGGCCGCGAGCAGTACTTC. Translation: CASSLATGREQYF. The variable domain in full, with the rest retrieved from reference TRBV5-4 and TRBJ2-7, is ETGVTQSPTHLIKTRGQQVTLRCSSQSGHNTVSWYQQALGQGPQFIFQYYREEENGRGNFPPRFSGLQFPNYSSELNVNALELDDSALYLCASSLATGREQYFGPGTRLTVT.

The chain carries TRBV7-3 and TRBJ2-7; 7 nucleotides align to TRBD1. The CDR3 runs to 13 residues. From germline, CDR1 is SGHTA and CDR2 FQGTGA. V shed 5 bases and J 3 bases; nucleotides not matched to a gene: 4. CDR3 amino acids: CASSGDRCYEQYF. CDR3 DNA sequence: TGTGCCAGCAGCGGGGACAGATGCTACGAGCAGTACTTC. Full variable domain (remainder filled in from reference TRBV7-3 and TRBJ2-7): GAGVSQTPSNKVTEKGKYVELRCDPISGHTALYWYRQSLGQGPEFLIYFQGTGAADDSGLPNDRFFAVRPEGSVSTLKIQRTERGDSAVYLCASSGDRCYEQYFGPGTRLTVT.

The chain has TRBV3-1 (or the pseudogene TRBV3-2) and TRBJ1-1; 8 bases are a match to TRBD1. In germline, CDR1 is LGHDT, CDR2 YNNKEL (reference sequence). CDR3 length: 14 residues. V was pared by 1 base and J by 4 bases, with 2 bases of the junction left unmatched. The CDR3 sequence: CASSQGTGSTEAFF. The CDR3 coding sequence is TGTGCCAGCAGCCAAGGGACAGGGAGCACTGAAGCTTTCTTT.

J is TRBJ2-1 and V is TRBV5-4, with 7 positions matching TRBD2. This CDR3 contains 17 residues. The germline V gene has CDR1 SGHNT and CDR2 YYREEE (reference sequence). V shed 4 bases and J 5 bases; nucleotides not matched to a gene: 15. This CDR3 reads CASSLNLGLGADNEQFF. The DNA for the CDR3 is TGTGCCAGCAGCCTGAACCTTGGACTAGGGGCCGACAATGAGCAGTTCTTC.

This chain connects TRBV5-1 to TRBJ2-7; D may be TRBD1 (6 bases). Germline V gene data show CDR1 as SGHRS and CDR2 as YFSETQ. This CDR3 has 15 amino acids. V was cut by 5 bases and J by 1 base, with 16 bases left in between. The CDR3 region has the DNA TGCGCCAGCAGTAAAGCAGGGGCCTTGTCCTACGAGCAGTACTTC. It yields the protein CASSKAGALSYEQYF.

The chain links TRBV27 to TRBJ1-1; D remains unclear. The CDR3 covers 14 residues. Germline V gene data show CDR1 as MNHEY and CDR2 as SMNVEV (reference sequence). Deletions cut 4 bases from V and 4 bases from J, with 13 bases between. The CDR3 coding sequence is TGTGCCAGCAGTTCCTCGGTTAGGAGCACTGAAGCTTTCTTT. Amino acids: CASSSSVRSTEAFF.

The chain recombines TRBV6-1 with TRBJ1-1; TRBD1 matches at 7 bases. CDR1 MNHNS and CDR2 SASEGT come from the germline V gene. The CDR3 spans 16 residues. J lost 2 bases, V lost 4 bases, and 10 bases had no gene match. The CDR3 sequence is CASSGEFEGANTEAFF. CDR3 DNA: TGTGCCAGCAGTGGGGAATTTGAGGGGGCAAACACTGAAGCTTTCTTT.

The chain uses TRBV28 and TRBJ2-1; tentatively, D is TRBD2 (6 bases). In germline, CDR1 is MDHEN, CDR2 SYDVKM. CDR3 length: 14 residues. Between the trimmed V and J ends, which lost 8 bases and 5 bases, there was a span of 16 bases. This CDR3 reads CASGLAYIDNEQFF. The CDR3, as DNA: TGTGCCAGCGGTCTAGCGTATATAGACAATGAGCAGTTCTTC.

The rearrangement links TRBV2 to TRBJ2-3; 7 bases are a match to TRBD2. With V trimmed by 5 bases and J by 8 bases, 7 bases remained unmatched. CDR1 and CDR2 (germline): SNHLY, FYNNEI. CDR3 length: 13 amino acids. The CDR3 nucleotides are TGTGCCAGCAGTTACGGCGGGGGAGCTACGCAGTATTTT. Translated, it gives CASSYGGGATQYF.

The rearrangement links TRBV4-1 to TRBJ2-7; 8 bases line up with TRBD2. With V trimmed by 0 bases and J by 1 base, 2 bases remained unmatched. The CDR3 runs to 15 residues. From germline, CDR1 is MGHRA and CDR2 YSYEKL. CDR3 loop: CASSQDERGSYEQYF. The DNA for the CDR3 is TGCGCCAGCAGCCAAGATGAGCGGGGGTCCTACGAGCAGTACTTC.

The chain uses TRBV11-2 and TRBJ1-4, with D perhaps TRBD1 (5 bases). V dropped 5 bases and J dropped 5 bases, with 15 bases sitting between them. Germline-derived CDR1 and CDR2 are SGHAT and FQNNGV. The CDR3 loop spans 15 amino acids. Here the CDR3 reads CASSAQTRQNEKLFF. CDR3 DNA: TGTGCCAGCAGCGCCCAGACGCGACAGAATGAAAAACTGTTTTTT.

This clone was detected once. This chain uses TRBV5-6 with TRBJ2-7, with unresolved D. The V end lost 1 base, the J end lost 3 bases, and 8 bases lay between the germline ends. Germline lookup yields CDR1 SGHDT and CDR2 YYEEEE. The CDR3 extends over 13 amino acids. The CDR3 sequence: CASSLPTGYEQYF. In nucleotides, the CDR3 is TGTGCCAGCAGCTTGCCAACGGGCTACGAGCAGTACTTC.

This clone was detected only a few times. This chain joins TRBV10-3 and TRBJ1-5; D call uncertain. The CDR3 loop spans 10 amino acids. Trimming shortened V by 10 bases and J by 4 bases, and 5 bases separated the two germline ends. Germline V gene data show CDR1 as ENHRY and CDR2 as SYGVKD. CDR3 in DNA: TGTGCCAAAACTAATCAGCCCCAGCATTTT. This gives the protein CAKTNQPQHF.

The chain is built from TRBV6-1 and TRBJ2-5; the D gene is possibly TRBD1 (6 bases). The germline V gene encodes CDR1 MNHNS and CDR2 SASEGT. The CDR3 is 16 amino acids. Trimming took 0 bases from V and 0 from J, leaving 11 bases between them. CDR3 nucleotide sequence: TGTGCCAGCAGTGAAGCGGGGGCCTTCTACCAAGAGACCCAGTACTTC. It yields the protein CASSEAGAFYQETQYF.

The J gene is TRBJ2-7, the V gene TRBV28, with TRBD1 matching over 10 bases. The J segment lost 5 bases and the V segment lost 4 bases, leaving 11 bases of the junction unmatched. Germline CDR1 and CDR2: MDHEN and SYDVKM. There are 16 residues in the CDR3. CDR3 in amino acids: CASSSQGGQGRHEQYF. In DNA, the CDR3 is TGTGCCAGCAGTTCCCAGGGGGGACAGGGGAGGCACGAGCAGTACTTC.

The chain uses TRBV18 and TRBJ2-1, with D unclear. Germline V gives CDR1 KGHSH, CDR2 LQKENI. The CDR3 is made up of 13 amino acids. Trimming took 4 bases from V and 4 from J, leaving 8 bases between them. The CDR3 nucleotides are TGTGCCAGCTCACAATCCGGTTACAATGAGCAGTTCTTC. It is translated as CASSQSGYNEQFF. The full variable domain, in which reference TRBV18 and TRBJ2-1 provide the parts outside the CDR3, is NAGVMQNPRHLVRRRGQEARLRCSPMKGHSHVYWYRQLPEEGLKFMVYLQKENIIDESGMPKERFSAEFPKEGPSILRIQQVVRGDSAAYFCASSQSGYNEQFFGPGTRLTVL.

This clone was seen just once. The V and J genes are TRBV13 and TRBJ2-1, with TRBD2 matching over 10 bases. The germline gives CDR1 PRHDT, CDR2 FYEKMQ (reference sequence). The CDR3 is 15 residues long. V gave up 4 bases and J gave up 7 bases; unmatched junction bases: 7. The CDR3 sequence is CASSSLAGRMNEQFF. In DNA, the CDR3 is TGTGCCAGCAGCTCACTAGCGGGAAGGATGAATGAGCAGTTCTTC.

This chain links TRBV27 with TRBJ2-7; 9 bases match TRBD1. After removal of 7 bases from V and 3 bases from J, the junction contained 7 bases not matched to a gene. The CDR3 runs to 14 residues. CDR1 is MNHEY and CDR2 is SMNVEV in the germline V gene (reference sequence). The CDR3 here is CASTKQGAHYEQYF. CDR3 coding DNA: TGTGCCAGCACCAAACAGGGGGCACACTACGAGCAGTACTTC.

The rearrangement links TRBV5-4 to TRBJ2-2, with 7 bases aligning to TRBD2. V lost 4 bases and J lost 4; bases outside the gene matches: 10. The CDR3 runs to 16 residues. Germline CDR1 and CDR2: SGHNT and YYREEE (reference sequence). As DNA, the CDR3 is TGTGCCAGCAGCCCCCTCCCGGCGGGAGTCACCGGGGAGCTGTTTTTT. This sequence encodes CASSPLPAGVTGELFF. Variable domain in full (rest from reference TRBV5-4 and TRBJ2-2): ETGVTQSPTHLIKTRGQQVTLRCSSQSGHNTVSWYQQALGQGPQFIFQYYREEENGRGNFPPRFSGLQFPNYSSELNVNALELDDSALYLCASSPLPAGVTGELFFGEGSRLTVL.